Presented here are 27 T cell receptor beta chains from one specimen sequenced in a study of blood T cell repertoires in COVID-19. TCRdb's table, derived via immunoSEQ multiplex PCR, lists solely in-frame clones and lacks some. This sample carries approximately 270,000 clones, around 86% of them seen once, and the ten largest clones take 2% to 2.5%. The sample taken for sequencing was peripheral blood. The receptors derive from a man in his forties or fifties with acute or convalescent COVID-19.

The rearrangement joins TRBV5-4 to TRBJ2-3; 8 bases are shared with TRBD2. V lost 1 base to trimming and J lost 5 bases; unmatched junction nucleotides: 6. Germline V gene sequence: CDR1 SGHNT, CDR2 YYREEE (reference sequence). There are 15 residues in the CDR3. CDR3 in DNA: TGTGCCAGCAGCTTGCGACGGGGGGGCGTAGATACGCAGTATTTT. It codes for CASSLRRGGVDTQYF.

V gene TRBV21-1 combines with J gene TRBJ2-7; the table's TRBD1 call for D was not verified on the DNA. TRBV21-1 is termed a pseudogene. There are 11 residues in the CDR3. In DNA form, the CDR3 reads TGTGCCAGCAGCAAAGCGCTTTCAGAGTACTTC. This encodes CASSKALSEYF.

This chain links TRBV6-5 with TRBJ1-2; 9 nucleotides align to TRBD1. The CDR3 has 14 amino acids. CDR1 is MNHEY, CDR2 SVGAGI, per germline. After removal of 5 bases from V and 2 bases from J, the junction contained 3 bases not matched to a gene. This CDR3 is CASSRTGENYGYTF. The CDR3 DNA sequence: TGTGCCAGCAGTCGGACAGGGGAAAACTATGGCTACACCTTC.

The CDR3 spells CSAPEGYEQYF. The CDR3 DNA is TGCAGTGCCCCAGAGGGATACGAGCAGTACTTC. The chain recombines TRBV20-1 with TRBJ2-7; D may be TRBD2 (5 bases). The CDR3 contains 11 residues. V lost 6 bases and J 4 bases, leaving 10 bases between the germline ends. Per the germline V gene, CDR1 is DFQATT and CDR2 is SNEGSKA (reference sequence).

The rearrangement links TRBV30 to TRBJ1-5, with 8 bases fitting TRBD1. Trimming cost V 0 bases and J 2 bases; bases outside gene matches: 24. The germline V gene encodes CDR1 GTSNPN and CDR2 SVGIG (reference sequence). CDR3 length: 22 residues. CDR3 DNA: TGTGCCTGGAGTGTACGGGCCCGGGACAGGTGGGGATGGGGTATGTGCAATCAGCCCCAGCATTTT. Encoded protein: CAWSVRARDRWGWGMCNQPQHF.

The rearrangement links TRBV11-2 to TRBJ2-1; 9 bases fit TRBD2. V shed 3 bases, J shed 2 bases, and the junction held 2 bases outside the gene matches. This CDR3 is 15 amino acids long. Germline loops: CDR1 SGHAT, CDR2 FQNNGV. The CDR3 spells CASSFGGGAYNEQFF. The CDR3 nucleotides are TGTGCCAGCAGCTTCGGCGGGGGGGCCTACAATGAGCAGTTCTTC.

The rearrangement joins TRBV3-1 (or the pseudogene TRBV3-2) to TRBJ1-4; 7 positions match TRBD1. Unmatched junction bases numbered 7, after V lost 7 bases and J lost 8 bases. The CDR3 length is 13 residues. CDR1 is LGHDT and CDR2 is YNNKEL in the germline V gene (reference sequence). CDR3 nucleotide sequence: TGTGCCAGCACCGACAGGGCAAAGGAAAAACTGTTTTTT. The encoded protein is CASTDRAKEKLFF.

This chain joins TRBV29-1 and TRBJ1-2; 7 bases fit TRBD1. Trimming at V came to 0 bases and at J to 8 bases, leaving 6 bases not matched to a gene. This CDR3 is 13 amino acids long. Germline-derived CDR1 and CDR2 are SQVTM and ANQGSEA. The chain's CDR3 is CSVEDRTGRGYTF. CDR3 coding DNA: TGCAGCGTTGAAGATCGGACAGGTCGGGGCTACACCTTC.

V usage is TRBV5-1 and J usage is TRBJ2-7; TRBD2 might be the D (5 bases). Germline loops: CDR1 SGHRS, CDR2 YFSETQ. The CDR3 contains 16 residues. Trimming took off 4 bases at V and 7 bases at J, with 24 bases between the two ends. The DNA of the CDR3 is TGCGCCAGCAGCCCGGGATCTCTTCTACCCCTGTCAGAGCAGTACTTC. This gives the protein CASSPGSLLPLSEQYF.

The J gene is TRBJ1-2, the V gene TRBV10-3; D not certain. V was trimmed by 1 base and J by 6 bases, leaving 9 bases between them. This CDR3 contains 13 residues. CDR1 and CDR2 (germline): ENHRY, SYGVKD. This chain's CDR3 is CAISELLGDGYTF. The CDR3 DNA reads TGTGCCATCAGTGAGTTACTCGGTGATGGCTACACCTTC.

The chain combines TRBV5-1 with TRBJ2-1; 7 nucleotides line up with TRBD1. The J segment lost 6 bases and the V segment lost 2 bases, leaving 8 bases of the junction unmatched. Germline CDR1 and CDR2: SGHRS and YFSETQ. This CDR3 is 15 amino acids long. The CDR3 sequence: CASSFPRGPGNEQFF. In DNA form, the CDR3 reads TGCGCCAGCAGCTTTCCGAGGGGGCCAGGCAATGAGCAGTTCTTC.

V is TRBV19 and J is TRBJ2-7; 7 positions match TRBD1. This CDR3 is 17 amino acids long. Trimming removed 0 bases from V and 1 base from J; junction bases left unmatched: 9. The V gene's germline CDR1 is LNHDA and CDR2 SQIVND (reference sequence). CDR3 protein: CASSIDFGQGVSYEQYF. CDR3 nucleotide sequence: TGTGCCAGTAGTATAGATTTTGGGCAGGGGGTTTCCTACGAGCAGTACTTC.

The CDR3 region is CASSQSGETGELFF. Here the CDR3 DNA reads TGTGCCAGTAGTCAAAGCGGGGAAACCGGGGAGCTGTTTTTT. The chain is built from TRBV19 and TRBJ2-2; 7 bases line up with TRBD2. The junction had 5 bases not matched to a gene; V was cut back by 5 bases and J by 5 bases. CDR1 and CDR2 (germline): LNHDA, SQIVND (reference sequence). CDR3 length: 14 residues.

The chain recombines TRBV7-9 with TRBJ1-2; D ambiguous. The length of the CDR3 is 14 residues. V was shortened by 0 bases and J by 3 bases, with 8 bases between the two germline ends. CDR1 SEHNR and CDR2 FQNEAQ come from the germline V gene (reference sequence). CDR3 amino acids: CASSLARGDYGYTF. The CDR3 DNA follows: TGTGCCAGCAGCTTAGCGCGAGGCGACTATGGCTACACCTTC. The variable domain in full, with the rest retrieved from reference TRBV7-9 and TRBJ1-2, is DTGVSQNPRHKITKRGQNVTFRCDPISEHNRLYWYRQTLGQGPEFLTYFQNEAQLEKSRLLSDRFSAERPKGSFSTLEIQRTEQGDSAMYLCASSLARGDYGYTFGSGTRLTVV.

The chain is built from TRBV6-1 and TRBJ1-5; no firm D call. The CDR3 runs 13 residues. Germline CDR1 reads MNHNS; CDR2 reads SASEGT. Trimming took 0 bases from V and 5 from J, leaving 5 bases between them. CDR3 sequence reads: CASSEASDQPQHF. The CDR3, as DNA: TGTGCCAGCAGTGAAGCATCGGATCAGCCCCAGCATTTT.

J is TRBJ2-7 and V is TRBV20-1, with D perhaps matching TRBD2 (6 bases). The CDR3 extends over 11 amino acids. V lost 3 bases and J lost 6, with 9 bases in between. The germline CDR1 and CDR2 sequences are DFQATT and SNEGSKA (reference sequence). The CDR3 is CSASSGFEQYF. CDR3 nucleotide sequence: TGCAGTGCTAGCAGCGGGTTCGAGCAGTACTTC.

The gene calls are TRBV12-5 and TRBJ1-5, with 8 bases aligning to TRBD1. This CDR3 comprises 17 residues. V was clipped by 5 bases and J by 8 bases; unmatched bases: 17. Germline lookup yields CDR1 LGHNT and CDR2 FRNRAP. Written as DNA, the CDR3 is TGTGCTAGTGGTCTACCGGGACAGGAGCCCTTCGTGGAGCCCCAGCATTTT. Amino acid sequence: CASGLPGQEPFVEPQHF.

This clone is judged medium-sized. The chain's CDR3 is CASSPRGSNEQFF. CDR3 DNA sequence: TGTGCCAGCAGCCCTAGGGGGTCGAATGAGCAGTTCTTC. V gene TRBV9 combines with J gene TRBJ2-1; the D gene is possibly TRBD1 (6 bases). V shed 4 bases and J shed 7 bases, with 12 bases lying between them. The germline gives CDR1 SGDLS, CDR2 YYNGEE. This CDR3 is built from 13 residues.

This chain links TRBV10-3 with TRBJ1-2; tentatively, D is TRBD1 (6 bases). Germline assignment: CDR1 ENHRY and CDR2 SYGVKD. V was shortened by 5 bases and J by 8 bases, with 15 bases between the two germline ends. CDR3 length: 13 amino acids. CDR3 DNA: TGTGCCATCAGTCCATCGGACAGCTTCGGCTACACCTTC. It yields the protein CAISPSDSFGYTF.

The V gene is TRBV5-1, the J gene TRBJ1-4, with D uncertain. The CDR3 totals 15 residues. Germline V gene data show CDR1 as SGHRS and CDR2 as YFSETQ. V was clipped by 0 bases and J by 0 bases, with 6 bases between them. The CDR3 protein is CASSLGSSTNEKLFF. The CDR3 DNA is TGCGCCAGCAGCTTGGGGAGTTCAACTAATGAAAAACTGTTTTTT.

The chain combines TRBV29-1 with TRBJ2-1, with 8 bases aligning to TRBD2. CDR1 and CDR2 (germline): SQVTM, ANQGSEA. V lost 8 bases and J lost 9; bases outside the gene matches: 12. The CDR3 consists of 13 residues. CDR3 in amino acids: CSTTGGPGGEQFF. CDR3 nucleotides: TGCAGCACGACGGGGGGGCCCGGAGGTGAGCAGTTCTTC.

The chain couples TRBV7-6 to TRBJ2-2; the D gene is possibly TRBD2 (5 bases). Germline V gene data show CDR1 as SGHVS and CDR2 as FNYEAQ. V lost 0 bases and J lost 5, with 10 bases in between. The CDR3 contains 15 residues. The CDR3 is CASSLAGDWTGELFF. CDR3 DNA: TGTGCCAGCAGCTTAGCGGGAGATTGGACCGGGGAGCTGTTTTTT.

The chain combines TRBV19 with TRBJ2-5, with TRBD2 matching over 8 bases. Germline trimming cut 4 bases from V and 3 bases from J; bases unmatched to any gene: 10. This CDR3 is built from 16 residues. CDR1 is LNHDA, CDR2 SQIVND, per germline (reference sequence). The CDR3 DNA reads TGTGCCAGTAGTACCCTCTCGATAGCGGGGAAAGAGACCCAGTACTTC. Its protein is CASSTLSIAGKETQYF.

This clone was observed once. As DNA, the CDR3 is TGTGCCAGCACATGGAGGACAGCCCATGAAGCTTTCTTT. Residues: CASTWRTAHEAFF. The V gene is TRBV2, the J gene TRBJ1-1; maybe TRBD1 (6 bases). The CDR3 covers 13 residues. The V gene lost 7 bases and the J gene lost 7 bases, with 16 bases spanning the gap. Germline values: CDR1 SNHLY, CDR2 FYNNEI.

The chain uses TRBV11-2 and TRBJ1-4; 7 nucleotides line up with TRBD1. The CDR3 spans 15 residues. V lost 4 bases to trimming and J lost 2 bases; unmatched junction nucleotides: 4. Germline V gene data show CDR1 as SGHAT and CDR2 as FQNNGV. CDR3 amino acids: CASSSNRGTNEKLFF. The CDR3 DNA is TGTGCCAGCAGCTCCAACAGGGGCACTAATGAAAAACTGTTTTTT.

This clone was recorded once. V usage is TRBV18 and J usage is TRBJ2-5; no clear D gene. The CDR3 is 14 residues long. Per germline, CDR1 KGHSH and CDR2 LQKENI. V lost 6 bases and J 0 bases, leaving 11 bases between the germline ends. The CDR3 loop reads CASSQEAYQETQYF. The DNA for the CDR3 is TGTGCCAGCTCGCAAGAGGCCTACCAAGAGACCCAGTACTTC.

This chain uses TRBV6-5 with TRBJ2-7; 9 bases map to TRBD1. V lost 6 bases, J lost 2 bases, and 8 bases stayed unmatched. The germline CDR1 and CDR2 sequences are MNHEY and SVGAGI. The CDR3 loop spans 15 amino acids. The CDR3 loop is CASSRTGTGTYEQYF. The CDR3 nucleotides read TGTGCCAGCAGCAGAACCGGGACAGGGACCTACGAGCAGTACTTC.